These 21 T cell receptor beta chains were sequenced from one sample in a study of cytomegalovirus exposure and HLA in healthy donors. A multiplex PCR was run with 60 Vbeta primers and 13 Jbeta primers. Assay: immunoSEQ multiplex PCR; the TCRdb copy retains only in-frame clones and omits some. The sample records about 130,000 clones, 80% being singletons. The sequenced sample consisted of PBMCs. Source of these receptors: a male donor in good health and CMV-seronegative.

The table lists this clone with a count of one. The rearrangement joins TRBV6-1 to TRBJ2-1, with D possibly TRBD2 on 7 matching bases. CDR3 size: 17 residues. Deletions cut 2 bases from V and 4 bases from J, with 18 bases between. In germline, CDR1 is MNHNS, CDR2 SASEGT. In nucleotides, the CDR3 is TGTGCCAGCAGTGAATCGGGGGCGGGAGCAAGTTACAATGAGCAGTTCTTC. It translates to CASSESGAGASYNEQFF.

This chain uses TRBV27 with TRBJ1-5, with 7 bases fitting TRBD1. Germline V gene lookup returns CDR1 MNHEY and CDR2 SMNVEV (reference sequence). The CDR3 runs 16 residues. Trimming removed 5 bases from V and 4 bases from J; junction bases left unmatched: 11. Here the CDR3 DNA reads TGTGCCAGCAGTATAGCCGGGACAGTTCTTAATCAGCCCCAGCATTTT. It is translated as CASSIAGTVLNQPQHF.

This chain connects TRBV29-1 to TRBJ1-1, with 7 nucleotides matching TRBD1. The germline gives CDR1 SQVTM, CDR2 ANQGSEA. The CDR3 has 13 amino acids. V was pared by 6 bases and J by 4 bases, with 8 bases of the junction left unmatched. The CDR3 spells CSVGKQGSTEAFF. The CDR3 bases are TGCAGCGTGGGAAAACAGGGGAGCACTGAAGCTTTCTTT.

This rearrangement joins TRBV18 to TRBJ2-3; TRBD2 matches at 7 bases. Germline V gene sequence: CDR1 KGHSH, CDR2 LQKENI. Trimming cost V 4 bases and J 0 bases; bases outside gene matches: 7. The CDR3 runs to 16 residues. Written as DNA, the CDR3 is TGTGCCAGCTCACTAGTCCGGGGACTAAGCACAGATACGCAGTATTTT. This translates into CASSLVRGLSTDTQYF.

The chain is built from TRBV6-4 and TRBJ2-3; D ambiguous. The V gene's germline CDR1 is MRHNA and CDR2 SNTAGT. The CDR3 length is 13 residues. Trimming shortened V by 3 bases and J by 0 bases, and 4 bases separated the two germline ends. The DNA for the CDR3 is TGTGCCAGCAGTGAGGGCAGCACAGATACGCAGTATTTT. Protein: CASSEGSTDTQYF.

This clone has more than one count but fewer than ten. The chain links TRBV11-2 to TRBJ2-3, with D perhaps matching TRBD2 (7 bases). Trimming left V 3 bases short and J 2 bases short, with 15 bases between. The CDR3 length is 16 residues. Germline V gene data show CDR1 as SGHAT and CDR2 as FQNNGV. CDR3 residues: CASSFRGGRVTDTQYF. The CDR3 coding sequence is TGTGCCAGCAGCTTTAGAGGGGGGAGGGTCACAGATACGCAGTATTTT.

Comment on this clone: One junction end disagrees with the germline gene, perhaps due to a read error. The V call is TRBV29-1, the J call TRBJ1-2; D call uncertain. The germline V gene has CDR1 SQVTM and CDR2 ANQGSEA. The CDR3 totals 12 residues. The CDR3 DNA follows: TGCAGCGTTGCCCATGGGGAGTCACAAAGGTCCTTC. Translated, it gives CSVAHGESQRSF.

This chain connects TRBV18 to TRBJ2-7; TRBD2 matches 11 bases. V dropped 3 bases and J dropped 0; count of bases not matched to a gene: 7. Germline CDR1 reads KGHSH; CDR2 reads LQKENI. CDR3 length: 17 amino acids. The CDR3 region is CASSPRGTSGSSYEQYF. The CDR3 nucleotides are TGTGCCAGCTCACCTCGGGGGACTAGCGGAAGCTCCTACGAGCAGTACTTC.

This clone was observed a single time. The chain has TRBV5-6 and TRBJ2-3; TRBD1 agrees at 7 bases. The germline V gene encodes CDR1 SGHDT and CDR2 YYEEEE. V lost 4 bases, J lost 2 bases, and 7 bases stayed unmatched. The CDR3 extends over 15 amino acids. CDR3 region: CASSLPTGTTDTQYF. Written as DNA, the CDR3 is TGTGCCAGCAGCCTCCCGACAGGGACCACAGATACGCAGTATTTT. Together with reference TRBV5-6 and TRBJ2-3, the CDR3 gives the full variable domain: DAGVTQSPTHLIKTRGQQVTLRCSPKSGHDTVSWYQQALGQGPQFIFQYYEEEERQRGNFPDRFSGHQFPNYSSELNVNALLLGDSALYLCASSLPTGTTDTQYFGPGTRLTVL.

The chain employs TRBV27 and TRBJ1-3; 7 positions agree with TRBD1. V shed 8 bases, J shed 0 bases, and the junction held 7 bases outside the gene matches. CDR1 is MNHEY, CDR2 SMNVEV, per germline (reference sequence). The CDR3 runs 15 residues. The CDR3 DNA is TGTGCCAGCCGGCAGGGGGTCGGCTCTGGAAACACCATATATTTT. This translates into CASRQGVGSGNTIYF.

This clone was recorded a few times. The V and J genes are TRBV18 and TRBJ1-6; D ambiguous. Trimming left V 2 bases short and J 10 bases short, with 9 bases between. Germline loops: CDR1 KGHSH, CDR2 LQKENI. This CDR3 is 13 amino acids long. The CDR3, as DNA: TGTGCCAGCTCACCAGGGCTGGGCTCACCCCTCCACTTT. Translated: CASSPGLGSPLHF.

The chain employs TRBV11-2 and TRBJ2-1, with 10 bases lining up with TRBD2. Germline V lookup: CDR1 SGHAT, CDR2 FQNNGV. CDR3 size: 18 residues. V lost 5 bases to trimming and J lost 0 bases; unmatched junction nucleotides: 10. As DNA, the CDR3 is TGTGCCAGCAGCCCTGGACTAGCGGATTACCTCTCCTACAATGAGCAGTTCTTC. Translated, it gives CASSPGLADYLSYNEQFF.

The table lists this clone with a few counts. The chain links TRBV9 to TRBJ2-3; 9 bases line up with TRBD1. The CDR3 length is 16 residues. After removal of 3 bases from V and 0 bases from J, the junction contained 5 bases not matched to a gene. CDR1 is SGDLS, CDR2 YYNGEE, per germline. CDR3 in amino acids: CASSAWTGASTDTQYF. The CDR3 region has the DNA TGTGCCAGCAGCGCCTGGACAGGGGCTAGCACAGATACGCAGTATTTT.

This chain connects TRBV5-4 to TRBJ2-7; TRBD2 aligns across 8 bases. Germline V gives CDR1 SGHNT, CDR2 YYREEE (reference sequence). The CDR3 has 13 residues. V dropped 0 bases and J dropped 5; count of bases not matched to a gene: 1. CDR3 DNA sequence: TGTGCCAGCAGCTTGGATAGCGGGGACGAGCAGTACTTC. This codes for CASSLDSGDEQYF. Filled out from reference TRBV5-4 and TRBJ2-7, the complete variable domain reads ETGVTQSPTHLIKTRGQQVTLRCSSQSGHNTVSWYQQALGQGPQFIFQYYREEENGRGNFPPRFSGLQFPNYSSELNVNALELDDSALYLCASSLDSGDEQYFGPGTRLTVT.

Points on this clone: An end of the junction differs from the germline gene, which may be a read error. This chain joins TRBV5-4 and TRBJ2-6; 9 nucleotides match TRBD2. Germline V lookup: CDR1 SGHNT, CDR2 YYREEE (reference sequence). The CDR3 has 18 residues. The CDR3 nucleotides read TGTGCCAGCAGCTTCGGCCTGGCGGGAGGGCCTGGGGCCAACGGCCTGACTTTC. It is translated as CASSFGLAGGPGANGLTF.

The CDR3 here is CAWSVLVTNEKLFF. Here the CDR3 DNA reads TGTGCCTGGAGTGTACTTGTAACTAATGAAAAACTGTTTTTT. This chain links TRBV30 with TRBJ1-4; D ambiguous. Trimming took 0 bases from V and 1 from J, leaving 6 bases between them. CDR3 size: 14 residues. Germline V CDR1 and CDR2: GTSNPN, SVGIG (reference sequence).

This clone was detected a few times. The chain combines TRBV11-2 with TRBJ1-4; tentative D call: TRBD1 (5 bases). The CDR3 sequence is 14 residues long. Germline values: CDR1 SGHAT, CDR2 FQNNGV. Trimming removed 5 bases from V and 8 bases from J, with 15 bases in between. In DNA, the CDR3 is TGTGCCAGCAGCCCTGGGGGGATTAGGGAAAAACTGTTTTTT. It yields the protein CASSPGGIREKLFF.

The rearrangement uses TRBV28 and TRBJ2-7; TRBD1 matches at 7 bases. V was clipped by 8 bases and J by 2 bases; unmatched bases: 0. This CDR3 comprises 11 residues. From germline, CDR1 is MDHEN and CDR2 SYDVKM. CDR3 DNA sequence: TGTGCCAGCGGACAGGCCTACGAGCAGTACTTC. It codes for CASGQAYEQYF.

The CDR3 nucleotides are TGTGCCAGCAGCCTAAACCAGGGGGCCATCTACAATGAGCAGTTCTTC. As protein: CASSLNQGAIYNEQFF. The chain employs TRBV5-6 and TRBJ2-1; TRBD1 aligns across 8 bases. V was clipped by 4 bases and J by 3 bases; unmatched bases: 9. Germline assignment: CDR1 SGHDT and CDR2 YYEEEE. The CDR3 has 16 residues.

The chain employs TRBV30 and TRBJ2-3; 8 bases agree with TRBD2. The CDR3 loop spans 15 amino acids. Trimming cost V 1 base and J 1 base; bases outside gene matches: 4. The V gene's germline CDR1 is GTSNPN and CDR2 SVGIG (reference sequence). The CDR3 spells CAWSAGGGGTDTQYF. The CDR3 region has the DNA TGTGCCTGGAGTGCGGGGGGGGGTGGCACAGATACGCAGTATTTT.

CDR3 in DNA: TGTGCCAGTAGTATAAGTCTAGGGGCTGAAGCTTTCTTT. Its protein product is CASSISLGAEAFF. This sequence joins TRBV19 and TRBJ1-1; perhaps TRBD1 as D (5 bases). V gave up 2 bases and J gave up 6 bases, with 10 bases separating them. Germline V gene sequence: CDR1 LNHDA, CDR2 SQIVND (reference sequence). The CDR3 is 13 amino acids.